This T cell receptor beta chain was captured by sequencing in a study of blood T cell repertoires in COVID-19. V lost 5 bases, J lost 0 bases, and 20 bases lay in between. Looked up from germline, CDR1 is SGHVS and CDR2 is FNYEAQ. The CDR3 runs to 17 residues. Study processing details: Reference gene primer amplification yielded estimated nucleated cell counts. The protocol was immunoSEQ multiplex PCR, while the TCRdb copy is restricted to in-frame clones and leaves out a portion. Clone size and the V and J calls come from that table; the DNA yielded D and trimming. The sample contains fewer than 70,000 clones, 60% to 85% of which appear only once.

The source material was peripheral blood. The clonotype originates from a human donor in a cohort sampled during active COVID-19. The chain employs TRBV7-6 and TRBJ2-7, with TRBD2 as a possible D gene (7 bases). CDR3 DNA: TGTGCCAGCAGCCAAGAGGGCGGGGGCCTTAGCTCCTACGAGCAGTACTTC. It codes for CASSQEGGGLSSYEQYF. Combining the CDR3 with reference TRBV7-6 and TRBJ2-7 gives the whole variable domain GAGVSQSPRYKVTKRGQDVALRCDPISGHVSLYWYRQALGQGPEFLTYFNYEAQQDKSGLPNDRFSAERPEGSISTLTIQRTEQRDSAMYRCASSQEGGGLSSYEQYFGPGTRLTVT.